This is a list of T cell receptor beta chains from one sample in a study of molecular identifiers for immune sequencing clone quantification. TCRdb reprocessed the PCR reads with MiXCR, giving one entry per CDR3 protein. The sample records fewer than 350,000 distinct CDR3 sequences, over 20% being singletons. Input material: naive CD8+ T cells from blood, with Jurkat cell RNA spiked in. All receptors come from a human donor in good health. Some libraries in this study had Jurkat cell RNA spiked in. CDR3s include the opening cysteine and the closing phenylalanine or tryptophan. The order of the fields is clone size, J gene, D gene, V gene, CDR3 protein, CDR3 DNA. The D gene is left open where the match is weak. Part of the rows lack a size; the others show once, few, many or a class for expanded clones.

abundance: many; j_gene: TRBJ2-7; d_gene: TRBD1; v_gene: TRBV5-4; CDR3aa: CASSLRQGPEQYF; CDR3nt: TGTGCCAGCAGTTTAAGACAGGGGCCCGAGCAGTACTTC
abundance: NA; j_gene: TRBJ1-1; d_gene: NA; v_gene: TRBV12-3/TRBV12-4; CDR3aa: CASSLVNAEAFF; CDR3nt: TGTGCCAGCAGTTTAGTGAACGCTGAAGCTTTCTTT
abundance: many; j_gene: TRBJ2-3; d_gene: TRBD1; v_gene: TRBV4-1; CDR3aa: CASSQEDRVTDTQYF; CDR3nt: TGCGCCAGCAGCCAAGAGGACAGGGTGACAGATACGCAGTATTTT
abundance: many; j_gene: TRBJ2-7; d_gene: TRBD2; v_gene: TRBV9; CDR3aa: CASSPTSGRSEQYF; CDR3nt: TGTGCCAGCAGCCCGACTAGCGGGAGGTCCGAGCAGTACTTC
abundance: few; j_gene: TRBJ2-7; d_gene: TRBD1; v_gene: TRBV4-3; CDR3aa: CASSPSRDRGTYEQYF; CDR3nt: TGCGCCAGCAGCCCGAGCCGGGACAGGGGAACCTACGAGCAGTACTTC
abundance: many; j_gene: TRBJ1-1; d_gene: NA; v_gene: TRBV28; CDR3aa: CASSLLGSGDTEAFF; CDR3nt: TGTGCCAGCAGTTTATTGGGGAGCGGGGACACTGAAGCTTTCTTT
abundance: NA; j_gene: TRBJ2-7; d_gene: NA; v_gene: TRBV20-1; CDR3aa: CSAKGQGNEQYF; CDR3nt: TGCAGTGCTAAAGGGCAGGGGAACGAGCAGTACTTC
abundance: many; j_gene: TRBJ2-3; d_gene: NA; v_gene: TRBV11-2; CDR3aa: CASASGTTSTDTQYF; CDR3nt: TGTGCCAGCGCTTCCGGGACCACTAGCACAGATACGCAGTATTTT
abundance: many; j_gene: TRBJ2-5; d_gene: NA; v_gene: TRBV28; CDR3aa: CASSDLGQETQYF; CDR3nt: TGTGCCAGCAGTGACCTAGGCCAAGAGACCCAGTACTTC
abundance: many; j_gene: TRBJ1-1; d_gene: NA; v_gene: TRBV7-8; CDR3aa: CASSLTGPMNTEAFF; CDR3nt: TGTGCCAGCAGCCTAACGGGCCCAATGAACACTGAAGCTTTCTTT
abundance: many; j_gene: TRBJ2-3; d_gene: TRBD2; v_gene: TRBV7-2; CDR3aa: CASSPGLAASMRDTQYF; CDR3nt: TGTGCCAGCAGCCCAGGACTAGCGGCTAGCATGAGGGATACGCAGTATTTT
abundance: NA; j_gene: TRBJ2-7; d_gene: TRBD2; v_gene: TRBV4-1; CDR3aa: CASSPLAGDLKEQYF; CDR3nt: TGCGCCAGCAGCCCTCTAGCGGGGGACCTTAAAGAGCAGTACTTC
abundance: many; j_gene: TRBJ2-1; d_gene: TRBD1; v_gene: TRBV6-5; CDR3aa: CASSYIIGQGGSDEQFF; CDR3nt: TGTGCCAGCAGTTACATCATAGGACAGGGGGGATCCGATGAGCAGTTCTTC
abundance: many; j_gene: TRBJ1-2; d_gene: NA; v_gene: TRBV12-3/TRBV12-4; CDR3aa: CASSPGHGLGYTF; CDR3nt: TGTGCCAGCAGTCCGGGACACGGGCTTGGCTACACCTTC
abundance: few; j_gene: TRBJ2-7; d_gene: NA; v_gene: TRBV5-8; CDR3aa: CASVRDGYEQYF; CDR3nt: TGTGCCAGCGTAAGGGACGGCTACGAGCAGTACTTC
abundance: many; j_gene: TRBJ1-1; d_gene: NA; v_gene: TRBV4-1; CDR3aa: CASSQDLQGRTEAFF; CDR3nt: TGCGCCAGCAGCCAAGATTTACAGGGTAGAACTGAAGCTTTCTTT
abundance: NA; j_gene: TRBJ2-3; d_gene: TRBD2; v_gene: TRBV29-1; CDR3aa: CSVEGVAGITDMQYF; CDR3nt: TGCAGCGTTGAGGGCGTAGCGGGGATCACAGATATGCAGTATTTC
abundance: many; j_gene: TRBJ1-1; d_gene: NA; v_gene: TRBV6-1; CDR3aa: CASSEWALNTEAFF; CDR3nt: TGTGCCAGCAGTGAGTGGGCACTGAACACTGAAGCTTTCTTT
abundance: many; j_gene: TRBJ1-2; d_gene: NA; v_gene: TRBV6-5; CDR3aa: CASSSESRGGGYTF; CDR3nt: TGTGCCAGCAGTTCCGAGTCGAGGGGCGGCGGCTACACCTTC
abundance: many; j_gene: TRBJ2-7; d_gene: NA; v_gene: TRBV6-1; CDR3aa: CASSEARLASYEQYF; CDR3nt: TGTGCCAGCAGTGAAGCGCGGCTAGCCTCATACGAGCAGTACTTC
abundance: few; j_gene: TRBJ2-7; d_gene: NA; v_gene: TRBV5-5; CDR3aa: CASSFDWRGGSYEQYF; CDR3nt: TGTGCCAGCAGCTTTGACTGGAGGGGGGGTTCCTACGAGCAGTACTTC
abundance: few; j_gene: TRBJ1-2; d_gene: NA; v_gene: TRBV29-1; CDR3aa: CSAGWTANYGYTF; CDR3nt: TGCAGCGCCGGATGGACAGCTAACTATGGCTACACCTTC
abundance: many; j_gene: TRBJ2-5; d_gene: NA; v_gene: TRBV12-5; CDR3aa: CASGLGFPVEETQYF; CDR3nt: TGTGCTAGTGGTTTGGGGTTCCCAGTGGAAGAGACCCAGTACTTC
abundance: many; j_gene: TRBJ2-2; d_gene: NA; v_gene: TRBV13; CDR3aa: CASSLFSPGLLSGELFF; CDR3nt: TGTGCCAGCAGCCTATTCTCACCGGGACTTCTGTCCGGGGAGCTGTTTTTT
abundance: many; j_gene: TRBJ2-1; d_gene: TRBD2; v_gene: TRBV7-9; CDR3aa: CASSLTLAGVVYEQFF; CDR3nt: TGTGCCAGCAGCTTAACCCTAGCGGGAGTTGTGTATGAGCAGTTCTTC
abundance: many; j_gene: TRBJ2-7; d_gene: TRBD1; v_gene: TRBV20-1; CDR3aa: CSARPQGAYEQYF; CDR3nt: TGCAGTGCTAGACCCCAGGGGGCCTACGAGCAGTACTTC
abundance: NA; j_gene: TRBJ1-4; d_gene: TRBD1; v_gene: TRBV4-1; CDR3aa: CASSQEWNRGPEKLFF; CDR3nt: TGCGCCAGCAGCCAAGAATGGAACAGGGGGCCTGAAAAACTGTTTTTT
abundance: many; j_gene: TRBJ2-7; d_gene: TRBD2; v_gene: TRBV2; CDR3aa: CASLAGGPYEQYF; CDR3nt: TGTGCCAGCTTAGCGGGAGGGCCCTACGAGCAGTACTTC
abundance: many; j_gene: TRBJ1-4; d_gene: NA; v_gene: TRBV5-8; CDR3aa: CASSPGLDEKLFF; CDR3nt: TGTGCCAGCAGCCCCGGCCTTGATGAAAAACTGTTTTTT
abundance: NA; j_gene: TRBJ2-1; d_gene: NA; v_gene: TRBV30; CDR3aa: CAWSTVKGHYNEQFF; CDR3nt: TGTGCCTGGAGTACCGTGAAGGGCCACTACAATGAGCAGTTCTTC
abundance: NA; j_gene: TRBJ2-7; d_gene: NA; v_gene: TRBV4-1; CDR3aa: CASSQGTDFGFEYEQYF; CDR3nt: TGCGCCAGCAGCCAAGGAACCGATTTCGGCTTTGAGTACGAGCAGTACTTC
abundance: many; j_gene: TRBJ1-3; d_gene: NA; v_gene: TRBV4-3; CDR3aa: CASSHRPPGTADSGNTIYF; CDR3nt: TGCGCCAGCAGCCATCGCCCACCCGGCACGGCCGACTCTGGAAACACCATATATTTT
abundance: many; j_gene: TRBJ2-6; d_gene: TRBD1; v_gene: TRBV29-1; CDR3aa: CSVKQGRNSGANVLTF; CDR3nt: TGCAGCGTAAAACAGGGGCGAAACTCTGGGGCCAACGTCCTGACTTTC
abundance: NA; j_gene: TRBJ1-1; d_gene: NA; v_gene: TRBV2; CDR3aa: CASLKQGKDAEAFF; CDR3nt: TGTGCCAGTCTTAAGCAGGGGAAGGACGCTGAAGCTTTCTTT
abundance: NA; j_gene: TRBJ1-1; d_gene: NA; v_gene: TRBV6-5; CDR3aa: CACSQDSPYTEAFF; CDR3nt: TGTGCCTGCAGTCAGGACAGCCCTTACACTGAAGCTTTCTTT
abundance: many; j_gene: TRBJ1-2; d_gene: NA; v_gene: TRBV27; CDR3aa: CASSFGGPNYGYTF; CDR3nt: TGTGCCAGCAGTTTTGGTGGCCCTAACTATGGCTACACCTTC
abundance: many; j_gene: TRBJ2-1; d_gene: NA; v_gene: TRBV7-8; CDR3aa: CASSSPLTFYNEQFF; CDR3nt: TGTGCCAGCAGCTCCCCGCTGACATTCTACAATGAGCAGTTCTTC
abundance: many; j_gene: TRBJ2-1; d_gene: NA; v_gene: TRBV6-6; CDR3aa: CASSYSPLEQFF; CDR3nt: TGTGCCAGCAGTTACTCACCGTTGGAGCAGTTCTTC
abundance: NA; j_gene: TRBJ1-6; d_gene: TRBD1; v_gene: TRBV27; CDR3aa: CASSLLSGQGNSPLHF; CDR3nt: TGTGCCAGCAGTTTATTGTCGGGACAGGGGAATTCACCCCTCCACTTT
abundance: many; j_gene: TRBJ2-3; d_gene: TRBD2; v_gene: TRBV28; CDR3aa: CASSFPSGRGPDTQYF; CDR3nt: TGTGCCAGCAGTTTTCCTAGCGGGAGAGGCCCAGATACGCAGTATTTT
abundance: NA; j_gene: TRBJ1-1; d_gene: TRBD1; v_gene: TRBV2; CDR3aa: CASNYRGMNTEAFF; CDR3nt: TGTGCCAGCAATTACAGGGGGATGAACACTGAAGCTTTCTTT
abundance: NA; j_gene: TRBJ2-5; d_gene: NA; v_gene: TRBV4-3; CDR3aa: CASSQGTSTSETQYF; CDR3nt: TGCGCCAGCAGCCAAGGAACAAGTACCTCGGAGACCCAGTACTTC
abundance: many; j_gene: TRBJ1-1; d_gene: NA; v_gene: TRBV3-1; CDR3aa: CASSPGVTEAFF; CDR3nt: TGTGCCAGCAGTCCAGGGGTCACTGAAGCTTTCTTT
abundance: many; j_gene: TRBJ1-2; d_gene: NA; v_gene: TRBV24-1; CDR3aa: CATSDSSQTTGANYGYTF; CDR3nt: TGTGCCACCAGTGATTCGAGTCAGACGACAGGAGCTAACTATGGCTACACCTTC
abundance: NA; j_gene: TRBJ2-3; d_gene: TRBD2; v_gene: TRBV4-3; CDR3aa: CASSHRLAGAITDTQYF; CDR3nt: TGCGCCAGCAGCCACCGACTAGCGGGAGCGATTACAGATACGCAGTATTTT
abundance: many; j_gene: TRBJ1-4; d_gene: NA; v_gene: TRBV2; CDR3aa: CAGRGGVNEKLFF; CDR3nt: TGTGCCGGTCGGGGAGGAGTTAATGAAAAACTGTTTTTT
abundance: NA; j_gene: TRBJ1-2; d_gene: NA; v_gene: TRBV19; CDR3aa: CAISPGLLNYGYTF; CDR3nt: TGTGCCATCAGCCCGGGACTTTTAAACTATGGCTACACCTTC
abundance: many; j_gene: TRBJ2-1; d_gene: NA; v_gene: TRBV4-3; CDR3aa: CASSQVLGIGVNEQFF; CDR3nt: TGCGCCAGCAGCCAAGTATTGGGGATAGGGGTCAATGAGCAGTTCTTC
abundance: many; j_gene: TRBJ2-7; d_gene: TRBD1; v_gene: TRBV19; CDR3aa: CASSIGTGFSYEQYF; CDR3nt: TGTGCCAGTAGTATTGGGACAGGGTTTTCCTACGAGCAGTACTTC
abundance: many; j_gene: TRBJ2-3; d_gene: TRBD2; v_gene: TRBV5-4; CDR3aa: CASSFGTSPDTQYF; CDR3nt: TGTGCCAGCAGCTTTGGGACTAGCCCAGATACGCAGTATTTT
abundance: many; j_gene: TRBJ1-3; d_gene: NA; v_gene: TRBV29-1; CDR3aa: CSVVGSPGNTIYF; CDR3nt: TGCAGCGTGGTGGGGTCCCCGGGAAACACCATATATTTT
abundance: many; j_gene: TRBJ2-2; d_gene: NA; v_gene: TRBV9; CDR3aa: CASSVDGQANTGELFF; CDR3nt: TGTGCCAGCAGCGTAGATGGCCAGGCGAACACCGGGGAGCTGTTTTTT
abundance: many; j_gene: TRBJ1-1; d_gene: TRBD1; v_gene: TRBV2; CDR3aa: CASRAGDSPMNTEAFF; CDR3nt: TGTGCCAGCAGGGCGGGGGACAGCCCCATGAACACTGAAGCTTTCTTT
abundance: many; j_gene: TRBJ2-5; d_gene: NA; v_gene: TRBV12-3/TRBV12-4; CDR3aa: CASSLASGLETQYF; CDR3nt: TGTGCCAGCAGTTTAGCCAGCGGGCTGGAGACCCAGTACTTC
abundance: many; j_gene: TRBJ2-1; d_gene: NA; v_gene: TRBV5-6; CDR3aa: CASSLVPRVGVYGNEQFF; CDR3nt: TGTGCCAGCAGCTTGGTGCCACGGGTAGGGGTTTACGGCAATGAGCAGTTCTTC